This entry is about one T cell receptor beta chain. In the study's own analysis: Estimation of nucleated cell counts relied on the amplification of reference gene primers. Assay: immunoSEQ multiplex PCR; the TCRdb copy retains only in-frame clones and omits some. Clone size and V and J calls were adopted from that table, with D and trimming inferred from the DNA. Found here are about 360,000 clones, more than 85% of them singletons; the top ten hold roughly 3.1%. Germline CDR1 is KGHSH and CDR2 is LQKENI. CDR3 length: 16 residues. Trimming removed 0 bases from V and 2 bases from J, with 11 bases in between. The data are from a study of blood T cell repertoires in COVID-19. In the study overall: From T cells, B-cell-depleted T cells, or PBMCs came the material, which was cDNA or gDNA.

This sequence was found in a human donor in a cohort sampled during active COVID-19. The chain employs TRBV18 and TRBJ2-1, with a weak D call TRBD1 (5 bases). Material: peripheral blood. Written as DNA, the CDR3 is TGTGCCAGCTCACCACCGTATCCAGGGACCTACAATGAGCAGTTCTTC. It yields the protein CASSPPYPGTYNEQFF.